This T cell receptor beta chain was obtained from a study of Tregs in tolerant kidney transplant recipients. Profiled with immunoSEQ multiplex PCR; TCRdb holds only in-frame clones, not every one. The table includes 55,000 to 80,000 clones, nearly 98% detected once. From germline, CDR1 is SGHTA and CDR2 FQGNSA. The CDR3 contains 14 residues. V lost 0 bases, J lost 7 bases, and 4 bases stayed unmatched. Study results and limitations: In tolerant patients, donor-specific Tregs outgrew total Tregs, suggesting antigen-driven expansion.

CD4+CD25+CD127- Tregs, CD4+CD25- non-Tregs, CD4 and CD8 cells were sorted. Comments on this clone: Its target is not known.

Material: Tregs from blood, obtained before the transplant. The chain links TRBV7-2 to TRBJ1-2; TRBD1 matches at 8 bases. The source is a human donor who received a combined kidney and bone marrow transplant. The chain's CDR3 is CASSLAARGLGYTF. In DNA form, the CDR3 reads TGTGCCAGCAGCTTAGCCGCCAGGGGGCTTGGCTACACCTTC.